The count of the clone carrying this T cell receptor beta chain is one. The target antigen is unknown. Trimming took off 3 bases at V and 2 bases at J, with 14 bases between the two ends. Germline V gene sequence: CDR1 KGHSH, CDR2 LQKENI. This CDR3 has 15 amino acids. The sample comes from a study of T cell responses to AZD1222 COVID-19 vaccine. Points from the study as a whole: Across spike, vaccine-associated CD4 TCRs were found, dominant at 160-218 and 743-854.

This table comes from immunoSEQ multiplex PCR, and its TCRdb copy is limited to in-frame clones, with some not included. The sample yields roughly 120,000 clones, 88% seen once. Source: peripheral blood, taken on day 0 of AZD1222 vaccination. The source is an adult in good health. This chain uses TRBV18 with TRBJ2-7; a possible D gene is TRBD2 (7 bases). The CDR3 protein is CASSPGGGSAYEQYF. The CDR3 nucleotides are TGTGCCAGCTCACCGGGCGGGGGCAGCGCCTACGAGCAGTACTTC.